This T cell receptor (beta chain) was sequenced for a study of T cell responses to AZD1222 COVID-19 vaccine. Study-level information: Doses given second, at about 4 or about 12 weeks, were pooled.

This CDR3 comprises 14 residues. The germline gives CDR1 SGHTA, CDR2 FQGTGA. J lost 8 bases, V lost 11 bases, and 10 bases had no gene match. On this clone itself: Its specificity is unknown.

Sequencing was performed with immunoSEQ multiplex PCR; in TCRdb, only in-frame clones are kept and a portion is missing. The sample lists about 67,000 clones, around four fifths occurring once. Findings of the study overall: Possibly, clonal diversity was underestimated; donors were largely white British and included more females. Targeting of unmutated variant regions was reportedly seen in nearly half of spike-specific TCRs. Along spike, vaccine-associated CD4 TCRs were found throughout, with dominance at 160-218 and 743-854.

The specimen comprised peripheral blood, sampled on day 0 of AZD1222 vaccination. The origin of this receptor is an adult in good health. The rearrangement joins TRBV7-3 to TRBJ2-3, with TRBD2 identical over 13 bases. The DNA of the CDR3 is TGTGCCTCGCGGACTAGCGGGAGTGGAGGTACGCAGTATTTT. Protein product: CASRTSGSGGTQYF.